Listed below are T cell receptor beta chains from one sample, sequenced in a study of cytomegalovirus exposure and HLA in healthy donors. Profiling relied on immunoSEQ multiplex PCR, and the TCRdb table lists in-frame clones only, not all of them. The table records some 190,000 clones, roughly 77% of them present only once. The sequenced sample consisted of PBMCs. The receptors shown here come from a woman in her twenties or thirties in good health and CMV-seropositive. Both conserved end residues are part of each CDR3. D genes are given only for firm matches. The size of a clone is reported for some rows only, either as once, few or many, or as a class for expanded clones.

v_call	j_call	d_call	clone_size	cdr3_aa	cdr3_nt
TRBV13	TRBJ1-2	TRBD1	-	CASSLWGQGYYGYTF	TGTGCCAGCAGCTTATGGGGACAGGGATACTATGGCTACACCTTC
TRBV5-1	TRBJ1-1	-	-	CASSLAPGGGTEAFF	TGCGCCAGCAGCTTGGCCCCCGGGGGAGGCACTGAAGCTTTCTTT
TRBV6-4	TRBJ2-3	TRBD2	-	CASSEYGGGASTDTQYF	TGTGCCAGCAGTGAATACGGCGGGGGGGCTAGCACAGATACGCAGTATTTT
TRBV28	TRBJ2-2	-	-	CASSGGELFF	TGTGCCAGCTCGGGCGGGGAGCTGTTTTTT
TRBV7-2	TRBJ2-5	-	once	CASRFLWTHRETQYF	TGTGCCAGCAGGTTCTTATGGACTCATAGAGAGACCCAGTACTTC
TRBV19	TRBJ1-5	-	-	CASSQVGRRDQPQHF	TGTGCCAGTAGCCAGGTAGGGAGAAGGGATCAGCCCCAGCATTTT
TRBV11-1	TRBJ1-6	-	-	CASRAGGTEALHF	TGTGCCAGCAGGGCCGGGGGGACCGAGGCCCTCCACTTT
TRBV4-3	TRBJ2-7	TRBD1	-	CASSQDLNRGPSLVYF	TGCGCCAGCAGCCAAGATCTGAACAGGGGGCCATCCTTGGTGTACTTC
TRBV18	TRBJ1-2	TRBD1	-	CASSRGQGTGGYTF	TGTGCCAGCTCCCGCGGACAGGGAACTGGTGGCTACACCTTC
TRBV9	TRBJ1-6	TRBD1	-	CASSPDRGRERENSPLHF	TGTGCCAGCAGCCCGGACAGGGGGCGAGAACGAGAAAATTCACCCCTCCACTTT
TRBV25-1	TRBJ2-3	TRBD2	-	CASSTSSGGITDTQYF	TGTGCCAGCAGTACTTCTAGCGGGGGGATAACAGATACGCAGTATTTT
TRBV25-1	TRBJ2-1	-	-	CASSETVIRSYNEQFF	TGTGCCAGCAGTGAGACAGTCATAAGGTCCTACAATGAGCAGTTCTTC
TRBV7-9	TRBJ2-6	TRBD2	-	CASSFGGRANGLTF	TGTGCCAGCAGCTTTGGAGGGAGGGCCAACGGCCTGACTTTC
TRBV5-1	TRBJ2-1	-	once	CASSEQSSYNEQFF	TGCGCCAGCAGCGAACAGAGCTCCTACAATGAGCAGTTCTTC
TRBV7-8	TRBJ2-2	-	-	CASSLRTRDLGTGELFF	TGTGCCAGCAGCTTAAGGACCAGGGATCTCGGGACCGGGGAGCTGTTTTTT
TRBV28	TRBJ2-7	TRBD2	once	CASSLGREYEQYF	TGTGCCAGCAGTTTGGGGAGGGAATACGAGCAGTACTTC
TRBV7-9	TRBJ2-3	TRBD2	-	CASSHSGRPDTQYF	TGTGCCAGCAGCCATAGCGGGCGGCCAGATACGCAGTATTTT
TRBV11-3	TRBJ2-1	TRBD2	-	CASGSGVNNEQFF	TGTGCCAGCGGGAGCGGGGTGAACAATGAGCAGTTCTTC
TRBV7-2	TRBJ2-3	-	once	CASSPRAGSTDTQYF	TGTGCCAGCAGCCCAAGGGCGGGGAGCACAGATACGCAGTATTTT
TRBV6-6	TRBJ1-3	TRBD1	-	CASSRQQGRSGNTIYF	TGTGCCAGCAGTAGACAACAGGGGAGGTCTGGAAACACCATATATTTT
TRBV11-3	TRBJ2-7	-	-	CASSITEEQYF	TGTGCCAGCAGCATAACAGAGGAGCAGTACTTC
TRBV7-9	TRBJ2-5	TRBD1	-	CASSWDRGGQETQYF	TGTGCCAGCAGCTGGGACAGGGGAGGACAAGAGACCCAGTACTTC
TRBV28	TRBJ1-5	-	once	CASSSRLTTEPQHF	TGTGCCAGCAGTTCTAGACTAACTACGGAGCCCCAGCATTTT
TRBV28	TRBJ2-7	-	-	CASRATFDEQYF	TGTGCCAGCAGGGCGACTTTTGACGAGCAGTACTTC
TRBV10-3	TRBJ2-5	-	-	CATSRAQETQYF	TGTGCCACCTCCAGGGCTCAAGAGACCCAGTACTTC
TRBV4-1	TRBJ2-3	TRBD2	-	CASSQVAGGADTQYF	TGCGCCAGCAGCCAAGTTGCGGGGGGGGCGGATACGCAGTATTTT
TRBV15	TRBJ2-1	TRBD2	-	CATSKERGGPYNEQFF	TGTGCCACCAGCAAAGAGCGGGGGGGCCCCTACAATGAGCAGTTCTTC
TRBV6-1	TRBJ1-2	TRBD1	-	CASSGQGARGYTF	TGTGCCAGCAGTGGACAGGGGGCACGTGGCTACACCTTC
TRBV5-8	TRBJ1-2	-	-	CASSLTVNYGYTF	TGTGCCAGCAGTTTGACAGTTAACTATGGCTACACCTTC
TRBV18	TRBJ1-6	-	-	CASSPGRADNSPLHF	TGTGCCAGCTCACCAGGGAGGGCTGATAATTCACCCCTCCACTTT
TRBV7-2	TRBJ1-4	TRBD1	-	CASSLGGTGVGEKLFF	TGTGCCAGCAGCTTAGGAGGCACAGGGGTGGGTGAAAAACTGTTTTTT
TRBV6-5	TRBJ2-2	TRBD2	-	CASTPGGTGELFF	TGTGCCAGCACTCCGGGGGGAACCGGGGAGCTGTTTTTT
TRBV19	TRBJ1-2	-	-	CATLGAGWTF	TGTGCCACCCTAGGGGCAGGTTGGACCTTC